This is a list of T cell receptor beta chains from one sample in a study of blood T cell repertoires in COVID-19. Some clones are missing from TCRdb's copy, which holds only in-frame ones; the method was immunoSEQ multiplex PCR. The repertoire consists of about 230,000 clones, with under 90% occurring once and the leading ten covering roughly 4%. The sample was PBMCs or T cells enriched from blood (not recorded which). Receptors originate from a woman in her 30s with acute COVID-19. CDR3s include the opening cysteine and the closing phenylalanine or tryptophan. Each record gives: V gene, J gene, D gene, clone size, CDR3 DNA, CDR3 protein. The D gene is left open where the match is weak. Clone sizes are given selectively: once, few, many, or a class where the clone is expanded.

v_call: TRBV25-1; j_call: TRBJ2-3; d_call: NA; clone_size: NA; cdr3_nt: TGTGCCACCCTCGCGACAGACACTAGCACAGATACGCAGTATTTT; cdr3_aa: CATLATDTSTDTQYF
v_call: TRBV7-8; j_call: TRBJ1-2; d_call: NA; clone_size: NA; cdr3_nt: TGTGCCAGCAGCTTAGACTCCTATGTCTACACCTTC; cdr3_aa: CASSLDSYVYTF
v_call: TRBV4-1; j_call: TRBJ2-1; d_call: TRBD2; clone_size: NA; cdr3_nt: TGCGCCAGCAGCCAAGCATCCGCGGGGGGCTCCTACAATGAGCAGTTCTTC; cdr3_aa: CASSQASAGGSYNEQFF
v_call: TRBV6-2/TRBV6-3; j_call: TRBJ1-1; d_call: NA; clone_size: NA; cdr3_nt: TGTGCCAGCAGCGCCCCCGTAGAGGTGAACACTGAAGCTTTCTTT; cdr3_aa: CASSAPVEVNTEAFF
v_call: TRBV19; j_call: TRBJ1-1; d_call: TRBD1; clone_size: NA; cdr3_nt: TGTGCCAGTAGTACCGGGACAGGGTCCACTGAAGCTTTCTTT; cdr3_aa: CASSTGTGSTEAFF
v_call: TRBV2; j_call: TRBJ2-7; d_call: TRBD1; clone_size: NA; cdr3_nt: TGTGCCAGCAGCGGACGGACAGGGGTAGGGGAGCAGTACTTC; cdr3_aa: CASSGRTGVGEQYF
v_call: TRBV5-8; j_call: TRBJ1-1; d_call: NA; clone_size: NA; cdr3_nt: TGTGCCAGCAGCTTGAAGCAGGGTGTCCCTATGAACACTGAAGCTTTCTTT; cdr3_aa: CASSLKQGVPMNTEAFF
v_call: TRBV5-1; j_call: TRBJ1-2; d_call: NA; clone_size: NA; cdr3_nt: TGCGCCAGCAGCTTGGAGGGGTCGGGGGATGGCTACACCTTC; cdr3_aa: CASSLEGSGDGYTF
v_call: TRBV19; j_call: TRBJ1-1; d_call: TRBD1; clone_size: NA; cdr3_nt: TGTGCCAGTAGTGCACGACAGGGGACCACTGAAGCTTTCTTT; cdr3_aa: CASSARQGTTEAFF
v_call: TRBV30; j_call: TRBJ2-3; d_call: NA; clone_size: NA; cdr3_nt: TGTGCCTGGAGTTTTAGGGGGAGCACAGATACGCAGTATTTT; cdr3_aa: CAWSFRGSTDTQYF
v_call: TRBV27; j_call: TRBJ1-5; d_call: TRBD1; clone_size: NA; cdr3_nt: TGTGCCAGCAGTCCTGGGACAGGTAGTCAGCCCCAGCATTTT; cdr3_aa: CASSPGTGSQPQHF
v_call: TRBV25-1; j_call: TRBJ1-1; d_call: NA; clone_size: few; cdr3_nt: TGTGCCAGCAGTGAATCGCGCAGGGTGAGCACTGAAGCTTTCTTT; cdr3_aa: CASSESRRVSTEAFF
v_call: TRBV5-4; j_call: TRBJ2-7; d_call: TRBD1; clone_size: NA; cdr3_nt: TGTGCCAGCAGTTCCGGGACAGCCTACGAGCAGTACTTC; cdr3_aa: CASSSGTAYEQYF
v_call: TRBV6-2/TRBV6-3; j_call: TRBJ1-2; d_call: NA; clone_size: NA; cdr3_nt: TGTGCCAGCAGTTACTCGACTCGTCGCGGGGGCTACACCTTC; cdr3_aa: CASSYSTRRGGYTF
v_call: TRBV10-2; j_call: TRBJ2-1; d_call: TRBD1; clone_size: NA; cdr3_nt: TGCGCCAGCAGTGAGGAGGGGGCGCCCTACAATGAGCAGTTCTTC; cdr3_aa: CASSEEGAPYNEQFF
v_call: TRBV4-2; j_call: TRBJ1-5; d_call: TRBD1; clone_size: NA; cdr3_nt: TGTGCCAGCAGCCAGAATCTCCGGGACAGGGGCAATCAGCCCCAGCATTTT; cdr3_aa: CASSQNLRDRGNQPQHF
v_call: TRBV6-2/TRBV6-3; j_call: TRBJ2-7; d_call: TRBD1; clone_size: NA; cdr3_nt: TGTGCCAGCAGTTATAACAGGGGATACGAGCAGTACTTC; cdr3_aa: CASSYNRGYEQYF
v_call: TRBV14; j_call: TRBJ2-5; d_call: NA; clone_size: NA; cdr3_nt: TGTGCCAGCAGCCAAGGGGAGTCGCGGTGGGAGACCCAGTACTTC; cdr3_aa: CASSQGESRWETQYF
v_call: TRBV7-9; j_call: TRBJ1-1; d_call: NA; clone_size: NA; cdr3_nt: TGTGCCAGCGTGGTGGGAAGGACTCCCCTAAACACTGAAGCTTTCTTT; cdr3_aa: CASVVGRTPLNTEAFF
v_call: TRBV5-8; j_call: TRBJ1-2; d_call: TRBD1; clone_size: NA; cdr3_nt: TGTGCCAGCAGCTTGCTAGGGGGCAAGACGGGCTACACCTTC; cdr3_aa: CASSLLGGKTGYTF
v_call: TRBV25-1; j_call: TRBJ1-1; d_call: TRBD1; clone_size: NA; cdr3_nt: TGTGCCAGCACCTCGGGACAGGGGGCCACTGAAGCTTTCTTT; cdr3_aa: CASTSGQGATEAFF
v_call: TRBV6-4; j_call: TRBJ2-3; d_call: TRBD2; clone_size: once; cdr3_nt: TGTGCCAGCAGTGACACTAGCGGGGGGGCCGGGAATACGCAGTATTTT; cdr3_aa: CASSDTSGGAGNTQYF
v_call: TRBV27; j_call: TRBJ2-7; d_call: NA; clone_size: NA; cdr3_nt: TGTGCCAGCAGTTCCCCCAACATGGGGTTTCAGGGCGAGCAGTACTTC; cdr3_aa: CASSSPNMGFQGEQYF
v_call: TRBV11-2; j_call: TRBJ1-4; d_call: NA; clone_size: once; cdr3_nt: TGTGCCAGCAGCTTAGATCGCGGGCTTTGGGGAAAACTGTTTTTT; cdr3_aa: CASSLDRGLWGKLFF
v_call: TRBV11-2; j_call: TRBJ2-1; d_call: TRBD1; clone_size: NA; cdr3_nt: TGTGCCAGCAGCACAGGGGGCCCCTACAATGAGCAGTTCTTC; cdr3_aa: CASSTGGPYNEQFF
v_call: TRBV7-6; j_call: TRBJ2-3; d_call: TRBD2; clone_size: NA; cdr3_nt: TGTGCCAGCAGCCGCATAGCGGGGGGGCAAGATACGCAGTATTTT; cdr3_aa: CASSRIAGGQDTQYF
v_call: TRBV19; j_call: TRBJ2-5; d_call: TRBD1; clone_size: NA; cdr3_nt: TGTGCCAGTAGTATAGGAGGGACAGCCCAAGAGACCCAGTACTTC; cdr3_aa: CASSIGGTAQETQYF
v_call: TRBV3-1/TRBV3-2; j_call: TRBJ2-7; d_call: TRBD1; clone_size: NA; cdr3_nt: TGTGCCAGCGCCCGGACAGGGTACGAGCAGTACTTC; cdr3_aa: CASARTGYEQYF
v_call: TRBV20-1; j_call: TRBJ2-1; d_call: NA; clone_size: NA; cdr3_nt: TGCAGTGCTAGTAAGGCGGCAGGGGGGTACAATGAGCAGTTCTTC; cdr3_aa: CSASKAAGGYNEQFF
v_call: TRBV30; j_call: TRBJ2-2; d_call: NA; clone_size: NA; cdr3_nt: TGTGCCTGGAGTCCCAGGGCCGGGGAGCTGTTTTTT; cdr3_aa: CAWSPRAGELFF
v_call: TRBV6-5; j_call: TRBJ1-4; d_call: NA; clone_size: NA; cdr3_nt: TGTGCCAGCAGAGTTGGGCAGATTAATGAAAAACTGTTTTTT; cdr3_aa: CASRVGQINEKLFF
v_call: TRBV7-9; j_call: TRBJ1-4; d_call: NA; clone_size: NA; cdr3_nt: TGTGCCAGCAGCTTAGGGACAGCTAATGAAAAACTGTTTTTT; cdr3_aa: CASSLGTANEKLFF
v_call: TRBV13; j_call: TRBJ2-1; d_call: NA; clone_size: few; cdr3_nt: TGTGCCAGCAGCCTCGCGTGGGGGCGGTTTGAGGACAATGAGCAGTTCTTC; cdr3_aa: CASSLAWGRFEDNEQFF
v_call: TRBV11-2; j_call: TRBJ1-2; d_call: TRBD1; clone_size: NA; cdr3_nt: TGTGCCAGCAGCTTAAGGGACAGAATTTACTATGGCTACACCTTC; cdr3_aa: CASSLRDRIYYGYTF
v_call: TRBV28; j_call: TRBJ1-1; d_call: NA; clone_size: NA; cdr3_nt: TGTGCCAGCAGGCTAGATTTAAAAGCTTTCTTT; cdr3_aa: CASRLDLKAFF
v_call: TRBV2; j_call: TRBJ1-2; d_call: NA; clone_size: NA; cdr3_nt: TGTGCCGGGGTGGGTCCCCAGGGTAGCTATGGCTACACCTTC; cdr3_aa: CAGVGPQGSYGYTF
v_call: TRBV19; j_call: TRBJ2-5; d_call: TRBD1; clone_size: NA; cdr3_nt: TGTGCCAGTAGTATACAGTTGTTAGGGGGCGAGGAGTACTTC; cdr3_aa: CASSIQLLGGEEYF
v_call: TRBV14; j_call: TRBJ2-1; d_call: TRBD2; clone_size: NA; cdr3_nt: TGTGCCAGCAGCCGGGCGACTAGCGGGGCGTTTGATGAGCAGTTCTTC; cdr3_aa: CASSRATSGAFDEQFF
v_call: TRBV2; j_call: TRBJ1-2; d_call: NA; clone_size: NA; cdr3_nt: TGTGCCAGCAGTGAAAACCCCCACCTGCAGGGGCACAACTATGGCTACACCTTC; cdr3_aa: CASSENPHLQGHNYGYTF
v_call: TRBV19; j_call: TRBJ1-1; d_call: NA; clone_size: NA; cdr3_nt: TGTGCCAGTAGCCTCGGGAGGAACACTGAAGCTTTCTTT; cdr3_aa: CASSLGRNTEAFF